Presented here are 27 T cell receptor beta chains from one specimen sequenced in a study of STAT5B mutations in CD4+ large granular lymphocyte leukemia. TCRdb's table, derived via immunoSEQ multiplex PCR, lists solely in-frame clones and lacks some. Here the sample spans tens of thousands of clones, 76% being singletons. The sequencing input was CD4+ T cells from blood buffy coats. These receptors came from a human donor in good health.

V and J are TRBV5-1 and TRBJ2-5; tentatively, D is TRBD1 or TRBD2 (5 bases each). The CDR3 length is 15 residues. Germline CDR1 and CDR2: SGHRS and YFSETQ. V gave up 0 bases and J gave up 5 bases, with 14 bases separating them. CDR3 bases: TGCGCCAGCAGCTTGGCGAGGGGCGCCGGGGAGACCCAGTACTTC. Translation: CASSLARGAGETQYF.

This clone has only one observation. The chain joins TRBV29-1 to TRBJ2-1, with TRBD1 identical over 7 bases. This CDR3 is 14 amino acids long. Germline CDR1 and CDR2: SQVTM and ANQGSEA. Unmatched junction bases numbered 10, after V lost 4 bases and J lost 7 bases. CDR3 DNA: TGCAGCGTTGCTCGACAGGGAATGAGGAATGAGCAGTTCTTC. Protein: CSVARQGMRNEQFF.

The chain uses TRBV15 and TRBJ2-1, with D possibly matching TRBD2 (5 bases). Trimming took 1 base from V and 0 from J, leaving 7 bases between them. The CDR3 totals 15 residues. Germline V lookup: CDR1 LNHNV, CDR2 YYDKDF (reference sequence). This chain's CDR3 is CATSRVGSSYNEQFF. The CDR3 DNA is TGTGCCACCAGCAGAGTTGGGAGCTCCTACAATGAGCAGTTCTTC.

The gene calls are TRBV7-9 and TRBJ2-3, with D unclear. CDR3 length: 13 amino acids. Germline V gives CDR1 SEHNR, CDR2 FQNEAQ (reference sequence). V was pared by 5 bases and J by 2 bases, with 8 bases between. In DNA, the CDR3 is TGTGCCAGCAGCCCCCTGCTCACAGATACGCAGTATTTT. This translates into CASSPLLTDTQYF. Full variable domain (remainder filled in from reference TRBV7-9 and TRBJ2-3): DTGVSQNPRHKITKRGQNVTFRCDPISEHNRLYWYRQTLGQGPEFLTYFQNEAQLEKSRLLSDRFSAERPKGSFSTLEIQRTEQGDSAMYLCASSPLLTDTQYFGPGTRLTVL.

This chain uses TRBV18 with TRBJ2-7, with 9 bases fitting TRBD2. The CDR3 is made up of 19 amino acids. V was clipped by 1 base and J by 1 base; unmatched bases: 14. Germline loops: CDR1 KGHSH, CDR2 LQKENI. The CDR3 protein is CASSPLAGVRIGMSYEQYF. The CDR3 DNA sequence: TGTGCCAGCTCACCACTAGCGGGAGTGAGAATAGGAATGTCCTACGAGCAGTACTTC.

V gene TRBV2 combines with J gene TRBJ2-1; tentatively, D is TRBD2 (6 bases). The length of the CDR3 is 15 residues. V was clipped by 7 bases and J by 6 bases, with 19 bases between them. CDR1 and CDR2 (germline): SNHLY, FYNNEI. CDR3 DNA: TGTGCCAGCACCCAAGAGGGACTGCCTACCAATGAGCAGTTCTTC. Its protein product is CASTQEGLPTNEQFF.

In this sample, this clone turned up a few times. The chain carries TRBV7-2 and TRBJ1-1; D is undetermined. This CDR3 comprises 15 residues. Germline V CDR1 and CDR2: SGHTA, FQGNSA. Trimming shortened V by 1 base and J by 4 bases, and 13 bases separated the two germline ends. CDR3 nucleotides: TGTGCCAGCAGCTTAGACCGGGGATCAGGCACTGAAGCTTTCTTT. Translating it yields CASSLDRGSGTEAFF.

The chain joins TRBV14 to TRBJ2-1, with D possibly matching TRBD2 (5 bases). CDR3 size: 14 residues. The germline CDR1 and CDR2 sequences are SGHDN and FVKESK. Trimming left V 4 bases short and J 10 bases short, with 17 bases between. CDR3 DNA: TGTGCCAGCAGCCCACTAGGTGCAGCAAGAGAGCAGTTCTTC. Amino acid sequence: CASSPLGAAREQFF.

This chain links TRBV2 with TRBJ2-2, with 7 bases identical to TRBD1. The CDR3 sequence is 15 residues long. V shed 7 bases and J 0 bases; nucleotides not matched to a gene: 5. Germline V gene sequence: CDR1 SNHLY, CDR2 FYNNEI. The CDR3 region is CASKIGTANTGELFF. The DNA of the CDR3 is TGTGCCAGCAAAATAGGGACAGCGAACACCGGGGAGCTGTTTTTT.

J is TRBJ1-1 and V is TRBV7-9, with D unclear. Trimming shortened V by 3 bases and J by 0 bases, and 8 bases separated the two germline ends. This CDR3 is built from 14 residues. Germline CDR1 is SEHNR and CDR2 is FQNEAQ (reference sequence). CDR3: CASSLSAMNTEAFF. The CDR3 DNA reads TGTGCCAGCAGCTTGTCAGCGATGAACACTGAAGCTTTCTTT.

This clone was seen more than once but under ten times. The chain is built from TRBV5-1 and TRBJ2-2; D uncertain. Germline CDR1 SGHRS, CDR2 YFSETQ. The CDR3 runs to 14 residues. Trimming took off 2 bases at V and 2 bases at J, with 7 bases between the two ends. The CDR3 region has the DNA TGCGCCAGCAGCTTAGGGCTTAACACCGGGGAGCTGTTTTTT. Translated, it gives CASSLGLNTGELFF.

This clone appeared a single time. This chain links TRBV2 with TRBJ2-3; the D gene is possibly TRBD1 (6 bases). In germline, CDR1 is SNHLY, CDR2 FYNNEI. Trimming pared 6 bases from V and 1 base from J, leaving 11 bases between. This CDR3 has 14 residues. The DNA of the CDR3 is TGTGCCAGCAGAAAACAGGGTCGCACAGATACGCAGTATTTT. Translation: CASRKQGRTDTQYF. Full variable domain (outside the CDR3, taken from reference TRBV2 and TRBJ2-3): EPEVTQTPSHQVTQMGQEVILRCVPISNHLYFYWYRQILGQKVEFLVSFYNNEISEKSEIFDDQFSVERPDGSNFTLKIRSTKLEDSAMYFCASRKQGRTDTQYFGPGTRLTVL.

This clone has only a few counts. The V call is TRBV18, the J call TRBJ1-5; D is unresolved. CDR3 length equals 15 residues. The germline V gene has CDR1 KGHSH and CDR2 LQKENI. V lost 4 bases, J lost 2 bases, and 12 bases lay in between. CDR3 DNA: TGTGCCAGCTCACATGGGGTGCTTGGCAATCAGCCCCAGCATTTT. Amino acids: CASSHGVLGNQPQHF. Full variable domain (missing parts from reference TRBV18 and TRBJ1-5): NAGVMQNPRHLVRRRGQEARLRCSPMKGHSHVYWYRQLPEEGLKFMVYLQKENIIDESGMPKERFSAEFPKEGPSILRIQQVVRGDSAAYFCASSHGVLGNQPQHFGDGTRLSIL.

The chain couples TRBV19 to TRBJ1-6; D perhaps matches TRBD1 (6 bases). The CDR3 runs 15 residues. Looked up from germline, CDR1 is LNHDA and CDR2 is SQIVND (reference sequence). V dropped 9 bases and J dropped 8 bases, with 20 bases sitting between them. For the CDR3, the DNA is TGTGCCAGCCGGCCCGGGGGGGCTGGGTATTCACCCCTCCACTTT. This encodes CASRPGGAGYSPLHF.

The genes are TRBV14 and TRBJ2-6; 9 bases align to TRBD1. After removal of 5 bases from V and 0 bases from J, the junction contained 5 bases not matched to a gene. CDR3 length: 17 amino acids. CDR1 is SGHDN and CDR2 is FVKESK in the germline V gene. The CDR3 coding sequence is TGTGCCAGCAGCTTCAGGACAGGGGTCTCTGGGGCCAACGTCCTGACTTTC. Encoded protein: CASSFRTGVSGANVLTF.

V gene TRBV18 combines with J gene TRBJ2-7; 11 bases align to TRBD1. The length of the CDR3 is 15 residues. Germline CDR1 reads KGHSH; CDR2 reads LQKENI. Unmatched junction bases numbered 4, after V lost 4 bases and J lost 2 bases. DNA of the CDR3: TGTGCCAGCTCACTGGGACAGGGGGATACCTACGAGCAGTACTTC. Translation: CASSLGQGDTYEQYF.

This chain connects TRBV18 to TRBJ2-3; D may be TRBD1 (6 bases). Trimming removed 6 bases at V and 1 base at J, with 11 bases between. In germline, CDR1 is KGHSH, CDR2 LQKENI. The CDR3 loop spans 14 amino acids. CDR3 region: CASSPRTGTDTQYF. The DNA of the CDR3 is TGTGCCAGCTCTCCTCGGACAGGCACAGATACGCAGTATTTT.

This clone was recorded only once. This chain connects TRBV7-2 to TRBJ1-1; 7 bases match TRBD1. The V gene's germline CDR1 is SGHTA and CDR2 FQGNSA. The V gene end was trimmed by 4 bases and the J gene end by 11 bases; junction bases not matched to a gene: 13. The CDR3 sequence is 14 residues long. The CDR3: CASSSKRATGSAFF. CDR3 nucleotide sequence: TGTGCCAGCAGCTCAAAGAGGGCGACAGGGAGCGCTTTCTTT.

The gene calls are TRBV5-4 and TRBJ2-3, with TRBD1 matching over 9 bases. V lost 4 bases, J lost 6 bases, and 12 bases stayed unmatched. Germline V gene data show CDR1 as SGHNT and CDR2 as YYREEE (reference sequence). This CDR3 has 16 residues. CDR3: CASSRTGALNRDTQYF. In nucleotides, the CDR3 is TGTGCCAGCAGCCGGACAGGGGCCCTAAACCGGGATACGCAGTATTTT.

This clone showed up just once. The genes are TRBV5-1 and TRBJ2-2, with 8 bases lining up with TRBD1. The CDR3 spans 15 residues. V shed 4 bases, J shed 1 base, and the junction held 3 bases outside the gene matches. Germline V gene lookup returns CDR1 SGHRS and CDR2 YFSETQ. The CDR3 coding sequence is TGCGCCAGCAGCCCGGGACAGGTGAACACCGGGGAGCTGTTTTTT. Translation: CASSPGQVNTGELFF.

The chain employs TRBV5-1 and TRBJ2-7; possibly TRBD2 for D (5 bases). V was shortened by 0 bases and J by 1 base, with 8 bases between the two germline ends. Germline CDR1 is SGHRS and CDR2 is YFSETQ. There are 14 residues in the CDR3. In DNA form, the CDR3 reads TGCGCCAGCAGCTTGGTGCCGGGATCCTACGAGCAGTACTTC. Its protein product is CASSLVPGSYEQYF. Together with reference TRBV5-1 and TRBJ2-7, the CDR3 gives the full variable domain: KAGVTQTPRYLIKTRGQQVTLSCSPISGHRSVSWYQQTPGQGLQFLFEYFSETQRNKGNFPGRFSGRQFSNSRSEMNVSTLELGDSALYLCASSLVPGSYEQYFGPGTRLTVT.

The chain combines TRBV13 with TRBJ2-5; TRBD2 matches at 14 bases. The tail of the sequence fits TRBJ2-7 better, so the J call may be wrong. Germline V gene sequence: CDR1 PRHDT, CDR2 FYEKMQ (reference sequence). This CDR3 is 16 amino acids long. The CDR3 reads CASSLWGLAGAYEQYF. Written as DNA, the CDR3 is TGTGCCAGCAGCTTATGGGGACTAGCGGGAGCCTACGAGCAGTACTTC.

This clone was seen a single time. This rearrangement joins TRBV5-1 to TRBJ2-5; perhaps TRBD1 as D (8 bases). V was cut by 3 bases and J by 2 bases, with 20 bases left in between. Germline CDR1 and CDR2: SGHRS and YFSETQ. The length of the CDR3 is 17 residues. The CDR3 DNA sequence: TGCGCCAGCAGCTGGGGGGGACAGGAACTCGGGCAAGAGACCCAGTACTTC. Translating gives CASSWGGQELGQETQYF.

This clone was seen a handful of times. The V and J genes are TRBV27 and TRBJ1-1; D is unresolved. The CDR3 has 14 amino acids. Germline V gives CDR1 MNHEY, CDR2 SMNVEV (reference sequence). The V gene lost 2 bases and the J gene lost 1 base, with 8 bases spanning the gap. CDR3 loop: CASSLVDGNTEAFF. Written as DNA, the CDR3 is TGTGCCAGCAGTTTAGTTGACGGGAACACTGAAGCTTTCTTT.

This clone has just a few counts. The chain is built from TRBV7-3 and TRBJ1-6, with 8 bases matching TRBD1. Trimming removed 5 bases from V and 6 bases from J; junction bases left unmatched: 6. The CDR3 spans 15 residues. CDR1 and CDR2 (germline): SGHTA, FQGTGA. The CDR3 spells CASSPGGQVNSPLHF. CDR3 coding DNA: TGTGCCAGCAGCCCTGGGGGACAGGTTAATTCACCCCTCCACTTT.

CDR3 sequence: CASSTSWTEAFF. CDR3 coding DNA: TGTGCCAGCAGTACGAGTTGGACTGAAGCTTTCTTT. The J gene is TRBJ1-1, the V gene TRBV7-2; D unclear. Germline V gene sequence: CDR1 SGHTA, CDR2 FQGNSA. CDR3 size: 12 residues. Trimming removed 6 bases from V and 5 bases from J, with 10 bases in between.

The V gene is TRBV18, the J gene TRBJ2-7; no clear D. Germline V lookup: CDR1 KGHSH, CDR2 LQKENI. The CDR3 has 14 amino acids. The V end was cut by 2 bases, the J end by 2 bases, with 10 bases between. The DNA for the CDR3 is TGTGCCAGCTCACCAGGGTTTCGGGCCTACGAGCAGTACTTC. Its translation is CASSPGFRAYEQYF. Based on the CDR3 plus reference TRBV18 and TRBJ2-7, the full variable domain is NAGVMQNPRHLVRRRGQEARLRCSPMKGHSHVYWYRQLPEEGLKFMVYLQKENIIDESGMPKERFSAEFPKEGPSILRIQQVVRGDSAAYFCASSPGFRAYEQYFGPGTRLTVT.